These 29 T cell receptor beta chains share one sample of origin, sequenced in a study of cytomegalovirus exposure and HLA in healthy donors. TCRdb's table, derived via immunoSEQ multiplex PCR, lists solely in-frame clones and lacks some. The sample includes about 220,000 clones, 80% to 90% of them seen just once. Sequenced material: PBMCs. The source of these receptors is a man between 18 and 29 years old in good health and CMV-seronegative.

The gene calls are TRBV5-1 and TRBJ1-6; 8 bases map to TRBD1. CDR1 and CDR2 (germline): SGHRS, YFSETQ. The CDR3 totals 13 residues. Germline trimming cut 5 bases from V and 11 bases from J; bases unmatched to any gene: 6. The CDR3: CASSPGGDAPLHF. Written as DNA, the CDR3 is TGCGCCAGCAGTCCAGGGGGCGACGCACCCCTCCACTTT.

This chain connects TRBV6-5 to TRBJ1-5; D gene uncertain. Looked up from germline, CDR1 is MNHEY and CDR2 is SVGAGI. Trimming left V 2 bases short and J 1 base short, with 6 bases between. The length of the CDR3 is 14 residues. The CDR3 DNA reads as TGTGCCAGCAGTTACAGGGAGAGCAATCAGCCCCAGCATTTT. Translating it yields CASSYRESNQPQHF.

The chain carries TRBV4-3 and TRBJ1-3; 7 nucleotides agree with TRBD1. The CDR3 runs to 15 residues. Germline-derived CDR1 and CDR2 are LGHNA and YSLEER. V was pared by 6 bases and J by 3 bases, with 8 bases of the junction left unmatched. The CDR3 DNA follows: TGCGCCAGCAGTCCGAAGGGGACAGATGGAAACACCATATATTTT. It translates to CASSPKGTDGNTIYF.

The CDR3 DNA sequence: TGCGCCAGCAGCAGGGACAGCTACGAGCAGTACTTC. Residues: CASSRDSYEQYF. The chain carries TRBV5-1 and TRBJ2-7; 7 bases are shared with TRBD1. Germline V gives CDR1 SGHRS, CDR2 YFSETQ. There are 12 residues in the CDR3. Trimming at V came to 4 bases and at J to 3 bases, leaving 1 base not matched to a gene.

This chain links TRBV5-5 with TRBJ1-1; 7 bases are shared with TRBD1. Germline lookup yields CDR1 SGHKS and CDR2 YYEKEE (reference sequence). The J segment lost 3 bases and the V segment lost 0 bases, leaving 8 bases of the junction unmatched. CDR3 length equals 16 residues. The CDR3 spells CASSLAWTGSDTEAFF. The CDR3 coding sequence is TGTGCCAGCAGCTTGGCCTGGACAGGTTCGGACACTGAAGCTTTCTTT.

The CDR3 DNA reads as TGTGCCATCAGTGATAAGGGGGCGAGTTACGAGCAGTACTTC. This codes for CAISDKGASYEQYF. The chain employs TRBV10-3 and TRBJ2-7; 7 bases match TRBD1. There are 14 residues in the CDR3. J lost 4 bases, V lost 3 bases, and 6 bases had no gene match. CDR1 ENHRY and CDR2 SYGVKD come from the germline V gene.

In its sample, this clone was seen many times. The CDR3 DNA sequence: TGTGCCATCAGGCGAACAGGGACGACTTCACCCCTCCACTTT. Translated: CAIRRTGTTSPLHF. The chain combines TRBV10-3 with TRBJ1-6, with D perhaps matching TRBD1 (6 bases). The V end was cut by 6 bases, the J end by 9 bases, with 15 bases between. The CDR3 has 14 amino acids. CDR1 ENHRY and CDR2 SYGVKD come from the germline V gene.

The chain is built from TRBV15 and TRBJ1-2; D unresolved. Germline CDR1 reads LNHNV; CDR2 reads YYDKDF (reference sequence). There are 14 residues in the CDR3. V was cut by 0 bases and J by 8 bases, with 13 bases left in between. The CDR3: CATSRDKRTGGYTF. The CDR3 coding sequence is TGTGCCACCAGCAGAGATAAGAGAACGGGGGGCTACACCTTC.

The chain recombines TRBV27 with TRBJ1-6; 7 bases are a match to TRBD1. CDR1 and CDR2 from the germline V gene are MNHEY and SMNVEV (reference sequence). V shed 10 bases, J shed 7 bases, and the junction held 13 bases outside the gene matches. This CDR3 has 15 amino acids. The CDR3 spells CATALLQGTNSPLHF. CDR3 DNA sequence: TGTGCCACCGCACTCTTACAGGGGACGAATTCACCCCTCCACTTT.

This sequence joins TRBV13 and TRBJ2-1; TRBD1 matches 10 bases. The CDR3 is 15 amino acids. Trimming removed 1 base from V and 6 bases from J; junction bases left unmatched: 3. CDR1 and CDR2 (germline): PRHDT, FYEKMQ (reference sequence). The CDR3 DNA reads TGTGCCAGCAGCTTAGAGGGACAGGGGCTCAATGAGCAGTTCTTC. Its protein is CASSLEGQGLNEQFF.

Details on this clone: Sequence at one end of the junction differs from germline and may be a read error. The CDR3 sequence is CASSDSGTGDGNTIYF. For the CDR3, the DNA is TGTGCCAGCAGTGACTCGGGGACAGGGGACGGAAACACCATATATTTT. The gene calls are TRBV6-6 and TRBJ1-3; 10 positions agree with TRBD1. Per the germline V gene, CDR1 is MNHNY and CDR2 is SVGAGI (reference sequence). The CDR3 loop spans 16 amino acids.

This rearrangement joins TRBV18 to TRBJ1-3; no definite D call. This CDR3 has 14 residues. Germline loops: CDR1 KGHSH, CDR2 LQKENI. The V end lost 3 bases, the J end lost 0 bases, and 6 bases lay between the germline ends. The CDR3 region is CASSPPVSGNTIYF. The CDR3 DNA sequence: TGTGCCAGCTCACCGCCGGTCTCTGGAAACACCATATATTTT.

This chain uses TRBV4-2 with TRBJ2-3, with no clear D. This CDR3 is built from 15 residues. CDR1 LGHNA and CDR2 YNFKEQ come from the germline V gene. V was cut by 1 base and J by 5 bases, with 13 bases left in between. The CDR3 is CASSQVLLPLDTQYF. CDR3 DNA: TGTGCCAGCAGCCAAGTGCTACTGCCGCTAGATACGCAGTATTTT.

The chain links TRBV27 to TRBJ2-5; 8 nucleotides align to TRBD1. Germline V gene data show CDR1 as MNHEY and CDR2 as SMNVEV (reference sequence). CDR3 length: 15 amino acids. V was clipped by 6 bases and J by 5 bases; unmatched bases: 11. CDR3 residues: CASSSPGGAWETQYF. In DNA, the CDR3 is TGTGCCAGCAGCAGTCCAGGGGGCGCTTGGGAGACCCAGTACTTC.

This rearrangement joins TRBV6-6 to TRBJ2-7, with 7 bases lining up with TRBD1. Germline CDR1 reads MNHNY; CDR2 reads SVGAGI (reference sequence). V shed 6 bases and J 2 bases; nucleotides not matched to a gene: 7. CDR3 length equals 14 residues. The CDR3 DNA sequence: TGTGCCAGCAGCCCCGCCGGGACAGCCTACGAGCAGTACTTC. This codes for CASSPAGTAYEQYF.

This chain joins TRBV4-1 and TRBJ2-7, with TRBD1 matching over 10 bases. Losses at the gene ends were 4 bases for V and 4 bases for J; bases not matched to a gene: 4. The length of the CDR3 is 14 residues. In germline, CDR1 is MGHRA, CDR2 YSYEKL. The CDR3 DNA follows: TGCGCCAGCAGCCGGCCGGGACAGGGGTACGAGCAGTACTTC. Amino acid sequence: CASSRPGQGYEQYF.

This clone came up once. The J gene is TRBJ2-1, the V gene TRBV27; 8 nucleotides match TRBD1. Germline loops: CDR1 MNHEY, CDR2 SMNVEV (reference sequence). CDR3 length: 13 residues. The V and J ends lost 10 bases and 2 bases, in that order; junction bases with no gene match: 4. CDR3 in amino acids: CATQGAAYNEQFF. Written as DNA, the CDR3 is TGTGCCACCCAGGGGGCAGCCTACAATGAGCAGTTCTTC.

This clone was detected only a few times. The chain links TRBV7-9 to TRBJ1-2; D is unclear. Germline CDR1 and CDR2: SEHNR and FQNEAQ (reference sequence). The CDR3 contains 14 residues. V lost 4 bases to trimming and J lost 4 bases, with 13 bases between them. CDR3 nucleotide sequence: TGTGCCAGCAGCTCCGCGGTCCGTAGCTATGGCTACACCTTC. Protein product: CASSSAVRSYGYTF.

The CDR3 DNA reads TGTGCCAGCAGCCCCAGAAATCCCAACGACGAGCAGTACTTC. Translation: CASSPRNPNDEQYF. The rearrangement uses TRBV14 and TRBJ2-7, with D hard to call. There are 14 residues in the CDR3. The ends were cut back, 4 bases at V and 5 bases at J, with 15 bases in the middle. Germline CDR1 is SGHDN and CDR2 is FVKESK.

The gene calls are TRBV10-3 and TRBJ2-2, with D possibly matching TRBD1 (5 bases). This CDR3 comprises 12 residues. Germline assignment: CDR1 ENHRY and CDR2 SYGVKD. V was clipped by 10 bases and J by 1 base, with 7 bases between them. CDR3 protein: CATTGNTGELFF. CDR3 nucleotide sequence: TGTGCCACCACAGGGAACACCGGGGAGCTGTTTTTT.

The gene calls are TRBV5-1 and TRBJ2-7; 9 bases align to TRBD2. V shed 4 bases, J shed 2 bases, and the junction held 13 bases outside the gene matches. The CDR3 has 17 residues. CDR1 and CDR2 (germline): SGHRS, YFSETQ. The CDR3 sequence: CASSGGLSGGLAYEQYF. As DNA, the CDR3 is TGCGCCAGCAGCGGGGGCCTTAGCGGGGGCCTAGCCTACGAGCAGTACTTC.

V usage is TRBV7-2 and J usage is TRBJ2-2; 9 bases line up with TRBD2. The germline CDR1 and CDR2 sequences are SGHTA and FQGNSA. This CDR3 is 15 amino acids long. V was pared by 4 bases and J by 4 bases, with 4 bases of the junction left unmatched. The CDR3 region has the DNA TGTGCCAGCAGCTCGGCGGGAGGGCTCACCGGGGAGCTGTTTTTT. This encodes CASSSAGGLTGELFF.

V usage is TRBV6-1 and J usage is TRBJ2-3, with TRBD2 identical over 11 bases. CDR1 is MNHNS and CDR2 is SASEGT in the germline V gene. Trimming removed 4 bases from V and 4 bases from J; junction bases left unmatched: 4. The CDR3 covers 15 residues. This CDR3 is CASSVLAGGPDTQYF. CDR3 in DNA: TGTGCCAGCAGTGTTCTAGCGGGAGGTCCAGATACGCAGTATTTT.

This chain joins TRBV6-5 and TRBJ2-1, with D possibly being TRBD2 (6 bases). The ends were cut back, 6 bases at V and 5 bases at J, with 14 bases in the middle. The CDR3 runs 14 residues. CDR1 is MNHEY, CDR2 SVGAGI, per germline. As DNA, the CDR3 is TGTGCCAGCAGAAAGTTTGGCGGGAACAATGAGCAGTTCTTC. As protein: CASRKFGGNNEQFF.

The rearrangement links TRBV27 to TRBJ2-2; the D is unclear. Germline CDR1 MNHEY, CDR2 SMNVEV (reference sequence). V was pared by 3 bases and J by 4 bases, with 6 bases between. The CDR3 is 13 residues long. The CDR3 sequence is CASSLGSTGELFF. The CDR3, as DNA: TGTGCCAGCAGTTTGGGCAGCACCGGGGAGCTGTTTTTT.

The chain's CDR3 is CASSTISLSYEQYF. Written as DNA, the CDR3 is TGTGCCAGCAGCACTATATCTCTCTCCTACGAGCAGTACTTC. This rearrangement joins TRBV28 to TRBJ2-7, with no clear D. The V end was cut by 6 bases, the J end by 0 bases, with 12 bases between. Per the germline V gene, CDR1 is MDHEN and CDR2 is SYDVKM. The CDR3 sequence is 14 residues long.

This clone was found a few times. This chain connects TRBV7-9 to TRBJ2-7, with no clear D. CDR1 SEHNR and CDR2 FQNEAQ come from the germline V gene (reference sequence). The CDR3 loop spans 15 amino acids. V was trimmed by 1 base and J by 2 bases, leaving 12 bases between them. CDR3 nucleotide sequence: TGTGCCAGCAGCTTAGAAAGTGAGGCGGCCTACGAGCAGTACTTC. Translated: CASSLESEAAYEQYF.

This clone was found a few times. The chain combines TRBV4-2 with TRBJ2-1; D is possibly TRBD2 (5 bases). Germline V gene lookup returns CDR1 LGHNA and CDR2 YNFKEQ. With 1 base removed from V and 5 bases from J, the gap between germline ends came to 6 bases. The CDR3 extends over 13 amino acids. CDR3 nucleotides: TGTGCCAGCAGCCAAGGGACTCACAATGAGCAGTTCTTC. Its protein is CASSQGTHNEQFF.

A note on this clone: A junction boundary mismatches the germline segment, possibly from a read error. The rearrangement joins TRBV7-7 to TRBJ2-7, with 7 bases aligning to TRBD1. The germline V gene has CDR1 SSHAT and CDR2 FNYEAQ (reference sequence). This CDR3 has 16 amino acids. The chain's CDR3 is CASSPLTGTDSREQYF. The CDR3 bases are TGTGCTAGCAGCCCTCTTACCGGGACAGATTCTCGCGAGCAGTACTTC.